This TCR beta chain appears in the sequencing data of a study of T-cell reconstitution after alpha-beta-depleted transplantation in children. This clonotype was picked up many times. This CDR3 has 15 amino acids. Germline V gene data show CDR1 as SGHRS and CDR2 as YFSETQ. Trimming took 0 bases from V and 7 from J, leaving 13 bases between them. It was with unique molecular identifiers that the TCRbeta library was prepared. TCRdb itself ran the PCR reads through MiXCR, one entry per CDR3 protein. The data contain 200,000 to 250,000 distinct CDR3 sequences, 8.5% to 10% of them singletons. Sequenced material: PBMCs from the stem cell graft donor, taken from the stem cell graft. V is TRBV5-1 and J is TRBJ2-2; D is uncertain. This receptor was identified in a human donor who donated a stem cell graft to a child with acute lymphoblastic leukemia. CDR3 nucleotide sequence: TGCGCCAGCAGCTTGGCCCTGTTGACTGGCGGGGAGCTGTTTTTT. Protein product: CASSLALLTGGELFF.